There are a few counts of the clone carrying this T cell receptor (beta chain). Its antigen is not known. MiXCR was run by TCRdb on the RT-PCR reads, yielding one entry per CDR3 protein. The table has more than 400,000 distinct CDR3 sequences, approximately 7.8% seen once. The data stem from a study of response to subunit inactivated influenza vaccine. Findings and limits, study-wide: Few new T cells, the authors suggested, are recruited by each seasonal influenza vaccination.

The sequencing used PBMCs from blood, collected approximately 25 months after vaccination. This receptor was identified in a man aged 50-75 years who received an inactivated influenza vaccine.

The CDR3 loop reads CASGDRGPTDTQYF. As DNA, the CDR3 is TGCGCCAGCGGCGACAGGGGCCCCACAGATACGCAGTATTTT. The rearrangement joins TRBV4-3 to TRBJ2-3; 8 positions agree with TRBD1. Trimming at V came to 8 bases and at J to 2 bases, leaving 6 bases not matched to a gene. Germline loops: CDR1 LGHNA, CDR2 YSLEER. The CDR3 is 14 residues long.